Each of the 20 T cell receptor beta chains below was sequenced from the same sample in a study of blood T cell repertoires in COVID-19. Generated by immunoSEQ multiplex PCR, the TCRdb table keeps only in-frame clones and is missing some. This table holds 150,000 to 200,000 clones, under 85% found once. What was sequenced was peripheral blood. All receptors derive from a woman in her 70s with COVID-19, enrolled during active disease.

CDR3 sequence (DNA): TGTGCCAGCTCCGACCGGGACAGGGGAGCCGGGGAGCTGTTTTTT. This sequence encodes CASSDRDRGAGELFF. J is TRBJ2-2 and V is TRBV18; the match to TRBD1 covers 10 bases. Germline lookup yields CDR1 KGHSH and CDR2 LQKENI. The CDR3 spans 15 residues. V shed 6 bases and J 6 bases; nucleotides not matched to a gene: 7.

The V call is TRBV18, the J call TRBJ2-1; D possibly corresponds to TRBD1 (10 bases). Trimming stripped 4 bases from V and 8 bases from J, with 33 bases between. This CDR3 has 20 amino acids. Germline V gene lookup returns CDR1 KGHSH and CDR2 LQKENI. CDR3: CASSLLVGQGSGAGGYEQFF. The CDR3 region has the DNA TGTGCCAGCTCACTCCTTGTGGGACAGGGGTCTGGAGCGGGAGGTTATGAGCAGTTCTTC.

The CDR3 sequence: CASSLAGVEYTF. The DNA of the CDR3 is TGTGCCAGCAGTCTAGCGGGGGTTGAGTACACCTTC. The chain uses TRBV11-2 and TRBJ1-2, with a tentative D call TRBD1 (5 bases). CDR1 and CDR2 (germline): SGHAT, FQNNGV. Trimming pared 6 bases from V and 11 bases from J, leaving 16 bases between. There are 12 residues in the CDR3.

The chain combines TRBV7-3 with TRBJ2-5, with D possibly matching TRBD2 (5 bases). The CDR3 contains 15 residues. V was cut by 1 base and J by 0 bases, with 9 bases left in between. Germline-derived CDR1 and CDR2 are SGHTA and FQGTGA. As DNA, the CDR3 is TGTGCCAGCAGCTTAATCGGCGGGTACCAAGAGACCCAGTACTTC. It translates to CASSLIGGYQETQYF.

The genes are TRBV27 and TRBJ2-6; maybe TRBD1 (6 bases). Per germline, CDR1 MNHEY and CDR2 SMNVEV (reference sequence). With 3 bases removed from V and 9 bases from J, the gap between germline ends came to 12 bases. The CDR3 loop spans 14 amino acids. CDR3 residues: CASSFRQAVNVLTF. The CDR3 nucleotides are TGTGCCAGCAGTTTCCGACAGGCGGTCAACGTCCTGACTTTC.

The chain couples TRBV18 to TRBJ1-2, with D possibly being TRBD1 (5 bases). CDR3 length equals 14 residues. CDR1 KGHSH and CDR2 LQKENI come from the germline V gene. Trimming stripped 3 bases from V and 5 bases from J, with 13 bases between. This CDR3 reads CASSPGDFVYGYTF. CDR3 nucleotides: TGTGCCAGCTCACCGGGGGACTTCGTTTATGGCTACACCTTC.

The J gene is TRBJ2-1, the V gene TRBV12-3 or TRBV12-4, with TRBD2 matching 8 bases. The length of the CDR3 is 13 residues. V trimming: 2 bases; J trimming: 15 bases; junction bases outside the gene matches: 9. CDR3 amino acids: CASSLRGGSAWFF. The CDR3 coding sequence is TGTGCCAGCAGTTTACGGGGGGGAAGCGCGTGGTTCTTC.

This clone is a singleton in its sample. This rearrangement joins TRBV30 to TRBJ1-3; no definite D call. Trimming took 4 bases from V and 4 from J, leaving 11 bases between them. The CDR3 is made up of 13 amino acids. Germline V gene data show CDR1 as GTSNPN and CDR2 as SVGIG (reference sequence). DNA of the CDR3: TGTGCCTGGACAAAGGCGGAAGGAAACACCATATATTTT. Translating gives CAWTKAEGNTIYF.

This sequence joins TRBV7-8 and TRBJ2-7, with 7 bases identical to TRBD1. The length of the CDR3 is 18 residues. The V gene's germline CDR1 is SGHVS and CDR2 FQNEAQ. The V and J ends lost 5 bases and 1 base, in that order; junction bases with no gene match: 17. This CDR3 reads CASSREVSDRTFSYEQYF. Written as DNA, the CDR3 is TGTGCCAGCAGCCGGGAAGTATCGGACAGGACCTTTTCCTACGAGCAGTACTTC.

The chain carries TRBV28 and TRBJ1-1, with 7 nucleotides matching TRBD1. CDR3 size: 15 residues. Per the germline V gene, CDR1 is MDHEN and CDR2 is SYDVKM. J lost 8 bases, V lost 5 bases, and 14 bases had no gene match. CDR3 loop: CASSRNRGGLEEAFF. CDR3 bases: TGTGCCAGCAGTCGAAACAGGGGAGGATTAGAGGAAGCTTTCTTT.

The rearrangement joins TRBV3-1 (or the pseudogene TRBV3-2) to TRBJ2-1, with TRBD2 as a possible D gene (6 bases). The CDR3 contains 16 residues. V was shortened by 0 bases and J by 2 bases, with 11 bases between the two germline ends. Germline CDR1 is LGHDT and CDR2 is YNNKEL (reference sequence). CDR3 loop: CASSQDLGGTYNEQFF. CDR3 nucleotide sequence: TGTGCCAGCAGCCAAGATCTGGGCGGGACCTACAATGAGCAGTTCTTC.

The rearrangement uses TRBV3-1 (or the pseudogene TRBV3-2) and TRBJ2-7; 10 bases agree with TRBD2. In germline, CDR1 is LGHDT, CDR2 YNNKEL (reference sequence). J was trimmed by 3 bases and V by 3 bases; bases with no gene match: 2. This CDR3 has 14 residues. CDR3 protein: CASSHGLAVYEQYF. CDR3 in DNA: TGTGCCAGCAGCCACGGACTAGCGGTCTACGAGCAGTACTTC.

The rearrangement links TRBV30 to TRBJ1-5; D is perhaps TRBD1 (5 bases). CDR3 length equals 14 residues. The germline gives CDR1 GTSNPN, CDR2 SVGIG (reference sequence). Deletions cut 1 base from V and 1 base from J, with 8 bases between. The CDR3 nucleotides are TGTGCCTGGAGTGAGGGGAAAAGCAATCAGCCCCAGCATTTT. Translated: CAWSEGKSNQPQHF.

There are a few counts of this clone. The same CDR3 arises from other DNA sequences in this sample as well. The rearrangement uses TRBV28 and TRBJ2-7; D possibly corresponds to TRBD1 (5 bases). V was clipped by 4 bases and J by 2 bases, with 9 bases between them. The CDR3 is 13 amino acids. Looked up from germline, CDR1 is MDHEN and CDR2 is SYDVKM. The CDR3 loop reads CASSSTATYEQYF. CDR3 DNA sequence: TGTGCCAGCAGTTCGACAGCGACCTACGAGCAGTACTTC.

The chain carries TRBV30 and TRBJ2-7; 9 bases line up with TRBD2. This CDR3 has 13 amino acids. V lost 7 bases and J lost 5; bases outside the gene matches: 9. Germline V gives CDR1 GTSNPN, CDR2 SVGIG (reference sequence). The CDR3 here is CASDRAGGDEQYF. DNA for the CDR3: TGTGCCTCAGATCGAGCGGGAGGAGACGAGCAGTACTTC.

The chain carries TRBV9 and TRBJ1-4, with D tentatively TRBD1 (6 bases). The CDR3 is 15 residues long. V dropped 0 bases and J dropped 6 bases, with 12 bases sitting between them. The germline CDR1 and CDR2 sequences are SGDLS and YYNGEE. The CDR3 nucleotides read TGTGCCAGCAGCGTAGGACAGGAGATAGATGAAAAACTGTTTTTT. Translating it yields CASSVGQEIDEKLFF.

The chain employs TRBV9 and TRBJ2-1; tentative D call: TRBD2 (7 bases). CDR3 size: 17 residues. V was cut by 4 bases and J by 4 bases, with 21 bases left in between. Germline V gene sequence: CDR1 SGDLS, CDR2 YYNGEE. For the CDR3, the DNA is TGTGCCAGCAGCCCCCGTAGGGGGGAGGGAGGGTACAATGAGCAGTTCTTC. Amino acid sequence: CASSPRRGEGGYNEQFF. Full variable domain (outside the CDR3, taken from reference TRBV9 and TRBJ2-1): DSGVTQTPKHLITATGQRVTLRCSPRSGDLSVYWYQQSLDQGLQFLIQYYNGEERAKGNILERFSAQQFPDLHSELNLSSLELGDSALYFCASSPRRGEGGYNEQFFGPGTRLTVL.

The CDR3 DNA sequence: TGTGCCAGCAGCTTCACAGGGGGATACGAGCAGTACTTC. It is translated as CASSFTGGYEQYF. The chain is built from TRBV7-2 and TRBJ2-7; 8 nucleotides line up with TRBD1. This CDR3 has 13 residues. Germline V gene lookup returns CDR1 SGHTA and CDR2 FQGNSA. The J segment lost 4 bases and the V segment lost 3 bases, leaving 2 bases of the junction unmatched.

The V gene is TRBV11-3, the J gene TRBJ2-7, with TRBD1 identical over 9 bases. This CDR3 comprises 13 residues. The germline gives CDR1 SGHNT, CDR2 YENEEA. The V segment lost 6 bases and the J segment 6 bases; nucleotides outside the gene matches: 6. The CDR3 protein is CASSWDRVSEQYF. CDR3 DNA: TGTGCCAGCAGTTGGGACAGGGTCAGCGAGCAGTACTTC.

This clone turned up a few times. The chain joins TRBV5-1 to TRBJ2-7; 7 positions match TRBD1. The length of the CDR3 is 12 residues. Looked up from germline, CDR1 is SGHRS and CDR2 is YFSETQ. V lost 4 bases to trimming and J lost 9 bases; unmatched junction nucleotides: 7. CDR3 nucleotide sequence: TGCGCCAGCAGCCGGGACAGATCGAGGCAGTACTTC. This encodes CASSRDRSRQYF.